One sample yielded the 28 T cell receptor beta chains listed below, sequenced in a study of cytomegalovirus exposure and HLA in healthy donors. Method: immunoSEQ multiplex PCR; TCRdb's copy keeps in-frame clones and lacks some. Of about 130,000 clones listed, approximately 92% were seen once; the top ten hold 8% to 9.5%. The sequenced sample was PBMCs. The receptors were sampled from a woman in her late teens or twenties in good health and CMV-seropositive.

This chain connects TRBV27 to TRBJ2-3, with D unclear. Trimming took off 0 bases at V and 1 base at J, with 2 bases between the two ends. This CDR3 region has 13 residues. Germline values: CDR1 MNHEY, CDR2 SMNVEV (reference sequence). The CDR3 DNA reads TGTGCCAGCAGTTTATCCGGCACAGATACGCAGTATTTT. This translates into CASSLSGTDTQYF.

This clone has only one observation. The V gene is TRBV9, the J gene TRBJ1-3, with D perhaps TRBD1 (6 bases). Trimming cost V 0 bases and J 0 bases, with 10 bases left between them. CDR3 length: 16 amino acids. The germline gives CDR1 SGDLS, CDR2 YYNGEE. CDR3 amino acids: CASSVDQGGSGNTIYF. CDR3 nucleotides: TGTGCCAGCAGCGTAGATCAAGGGGGCTCTGGAAACACCATATATTTT.

The J gene is TRBJ2-1, the V gene TRBV9; D is undetermined. Trimming shortened V by 3 bases and J by 0 bases, and 10 bases separated the two germline ends. The CDR3 contains 15 residues. Germline CDR1 and CDR2: SGDLS and YYNGEE. CDR3 protein: CASSAGSPSYNEQFF. CDR3 bases: TGTGCCAGCAGCGCGGGTAGCCCCTCCTACAATGAGCAGTTCTTC. The full variable domain, its missing parts supplied by reference TRBV9 and TRBJ2-1, is DSGVTQTPKHLITATGQRVTLRCSPRSGDLSVYWYQQSLDQGLQFLIQYYNGEERAKGNILERFSAQQFPDLHSELNLSSLELGDSALYFCASSAGSPSYNEQFFGPGTRLTVL.

This clone has a single count. The chain employs TRBV6-4 and TRBJ2-1; 8 nucleotides line up with TRBD2. The CDR3 has 17 amino acids. The germline V gene encodes CDR1 MRHNA and CDR2 SNTAGT. V shed 6 bases, J shed 1 base, and the junction held 11 bases outside the gene matches. In nucleotides, the CDR3 is TGTGCCAGCAGACCCTCAGCGGGGGATTATTCCTACAATGAGCAGTTCTTC. As protein: CASRPSAGDYSYNEQFF.

The chain combines TRBV5-8 with TRBJ2-7, with D maybe TRBD1 (5 bases). V dropped 2 bases and J dropped 3 bases, with 9 bases sitting between them. The CDR3 covers 13 residues. The germline V gene encodes CDR1 SGHTS and CDR2 YDEGEE. CDR3 loop: CASSLKDSYEQYF. DNA of the CDR3: TGTGCCAGCAGCTTAAAAGACAGCTACGAGCAGTACTTC.

For the CDR3, the DNA is TGTGCCAGCAGCTTCCCCCCGACAGGGATTAGGGACGAGCAGTACTTC. Its protein is CASSFPPTGIRDEQYF. The chain has TRBV5-6 and TRBJ2-7; 7 bases line up with TRBD1. Germline CDR1 and CDR2: SGHDT and YYEEEE. V trimming: 2 bases; J trimming: 5 bases; junction bases outside the gene matches: 13. The CDR3 loop spans 16 amino acids.

The chain employs TRBV29-1 and TRBJ2-7; 11 bases are shared with TRBD1. Per the germline V gene, CDR1 is SQVTM and CDR2 is ANQGSEA. This CDR3 is 19 amino acids long. V dropped 7 bases and J dropped 3; count of bases not matched to a gene: 23. This CDR3 is CSALWGSDRGRGFGYEQYF. The CDR3 DNA sequence: TGCAGCGCGCTATGGGGATCGGACAGGGGGCGCGGATTCGGCTACGAGCAGTACTTC.

The J gene is TRBJ1-5, the V gene TRBV9; perhaps TRBD1 as D (5 bases). The CDR3 contains 19 residues. In germline, CDR1 is SGDLS, CDR2 YYNGEE. V was cut by 0 bases and J by 1 base, with 20 bases left in between. The CDR3 sequence: CASSVAGLRGDQSNQPQHF. The CDR3 coding sequence is TGTGCCAGCAGCGTAGCGGGGTTGCGGGGGGATCAGAGCAATCAGCCCCAGCATTTT.

This clone has just one count. V is TRBV6-5 and J is TRBJ1-2; TRBD1 is a possible D gene (5 bases). The germline V gene has CDR1 MNHEY and CDR2 SVGAGI. V lost 0 bases and J 4 bases, leaving 15 bases between the germline ends. The CDR3 length is 16 residues. Here the CDR3 DNA reads TGTGCCAGCAGTTACTCGATCAGGGATAGGCCCTATGGCTACACCTTC. It translates to CASSYSIRDRPYGYTF.

The chain recombines TRBV6-1 with TRBJ1-5; D gene ambiguous. Germline V gene lookup returns CDR1 MNHNS and CDR2 SASEGT. V dropped 4 bases and J dropped 2 bases, with 18 bases sitting between them. The CDR3 consists of 17 residues. The CDR3 region is CASSGLGVLSGNQPQHF. The CDR3 nucleotides are TGTGCCAGCAGTGGACTAGGTGTCCTGAGTGGCAATCAGCCCCAGCATTTT.

Regarding this clone: This sample also contains other DNA sequences that code for the same CDR3. This rearrangement joins TRBV4-2 to TRBJ2-7, with TRBD1 matching over 7 bases. V gave up 4 bases and J gave up 3 bases; unmatched junction bases: 0. The CDR3 contains 12 residues. The germline V gene encodes CDR1 LGHNA and CDR2 YNFKEQ. CDR3: CASSPGGYEQYF. CDR3 coding DNA: TGTGCCAGCAGCCCAGGGGGCTACGAGCAGTACTTC.

This clone was recorded at least ten times. The sample contains more than one DNA sequence encoding this CDR3. The chain is built from TRBV19 and TRBJ1-5; 11 bases map to TRBD1. V shed 3 bases, J shed 6 bases, and the junction held 1 base outside the gene matches. CDR1 is LNHDA and CDR2 is SQIVND in the germline V gene (reference sequence). This CDR3 has 14 residues. Written as DNA, the CDR3 is TGTGCCAGTAGTATTGGACAGGGGGCTCAGCCCCAGCATTTT. Amino acids: CASSIGQGAQPQHF.

V gene TRBV7-2 combines with J gene TRBJ2-7; 7 nucleotides match TRBD2. The CDR3 has 16 amino acids. Trimming removed 4 bases from V and 2 bases from J; junction bases left unmatched: 11. Germline CDR1 is SGHTA and CDR2 is FQGNSA. The CDR3 protein is CASSSSLVGGTYEQYF. The CDR3 region has the DNA TGTGCCAGCAGCTCTAGCTTGGTGGGGGGGACCTACGAGCAGTACTTC. Together with reference TRBV7-2 and TRBJ2-7, the CDR3 gives the full variable domain: GAGVSQSPSNKVTEKGKDVELRCDPISGHTALYWYRQSLGQGLEFLIYFQGNSAPDKSGLPSDRFSAERTGGSVSTLTIQRTQQEDSAVYLCASSSSLVGGTYEQYFGPGTRLTVT.

The rearrangement joins TRBV27 to TRBJ1-2, with D tentatively TRBD1 (5 bases). The CDR3 is 14 residues long. Germline lookup yields CDR1 MNHEY and CDR2 SMNVEV (reference sequence). V lost 10 bases and J lost 2, with 17 bases in between. The CDR3 protein is CATKGQGLNYGYTF. The CDR3, as DNA: TGTGCCACCAAAGGGCAGGGATTGAACTATGGCTACACCTTC.

This CDR3 is CASSQASPTRKLFF. The CDR3 coding sequence is TGCGCCAGCAGCCAAGCTAGTCCCACTCGAAAACTGTTTTTT. This chain links TRBV4-1 with TRBJ1-4; the D is unclear. There are 14 residues in the CDR3. V was clipped by 1 base and J by 10 bases, with 13 bases between them. Germline CDR1 is MGHRA and CDR2 is YSYEKL.

This clone has only one observation. This chain links TRBV5-1 with TRBJ2-1, with a tentative D call TRBD1 (5 bases). V was shortened by 0 bases and J by 2 bases, with 6 bases between the two germline ends. Germline CDR1 SGHRS, CDR2 YFSETQ. The CDR3 is made up of 14 amino acids. DNA for the CDR3: TGCGCCAGCAGCTTGGGGGGCCCCTACAATGAGCAGTTCTTC. It is translated as CASSLGGPYNEQFF.

This sequence joins TRBV7-8 and TRBJ1-5; D call uncertain. The CDR3 runs to 16 residues. Germline lookup yields CDR1 SGHVS and CDR2 FQNEAQ. V lost 1 base and J lost 0, with 10 bases in between. The chain's CDR3 is CASSLVGPDSNQPQHF. The CDR3 coding sequence is TGTGCCAGCAGCTTAGTTGGGCCGGATAGCAATCAGCCCCAGCATTTT. The full variable domain, its missing parts supplied by reference TRBV7-8 and TRBJ1-5, is GAGVSQSPRYKVAKRGQDVALRCDPISGHVSLFWYQQALGQGPEFLTYFQNEAQLDKSGLPSDRFFAERPEGSVSTLKIQRTQQEDSAVYLCASSLVGPDSNQPQHFGDGTRLSIL.

This rearrangement joins TRBV5-1 to TRBJ2-5; possibly TRBD2 for D (7 bases). V shed 5 bases and J shed 3 bases, with 14 bases lying between them. The CDR3 sequence is 14 residues long. The germline gives CDR1 SGHRS, CDR2 YFSETQ. CDR3 nucleotide sequence: TGCGCCAGCAGTTGGAGGGGGGGCGAAGAGACCCAGTACTTC. Translated, it gives CASSWRGGEETQYF.

For the CDR3, the DNA is TGTGCCAGCAGTTCCACAGGGGGCACAACGGGGGAGCAGTACTTC. Protein product: CASSSTGGTTGEQYF. V usage is TRBV28 and J usage is TRBJ2-7, with TRBD1 matching over 9 bases. Trimming took 4 bases from V and 7 from J; bases not matched to a gene: 11. Germline CDR1 and CDR2: MDHEN and SYDVKM. CDR3 length: 15 amino acids.

This chain connects TRBV5-8 to TRBJ1-2; 8 bases align to TRBD1. The CDR3 covers 17 residues. V gave up 4 bases and J gave up 4 bases; unmatched junction bases: 15. Germline-derived CDR1 and CDR2 are SGHTS and YDEGEE. The CDR3 is CASSRRQGRHSSYGYTF. DNA of the CDR3: TGTGCCAGCAGCCGAAGACAGGGGCGGCATTCGAGCTATGGCTACACCTTC.

The chain carries TRBV5-6 and TRBJ2-3; D possibly corresponds to TRBD2 (7 bases). The CDR3 is 15 amino acids. Germline-derived CDR1 and CDR2 are SGHDT and YYEEEE. Trimming took 3 bases from V and 3 from J, leaving 14 bases between them. Here the CDR3 reads CASSWGGLSTDTQYF. The CDR3 DNA reads as TGTGCCAGCAGCTGGGGGGGCTTGAGTACAGATACGCAGTATTTT.

The chain employs TRBV11-2 and TRBJ1-1, with D perhaps matching TRBD1 (5 bases). The V gene's germline CDR1 is SGHAT and CDR2 FQNNGV. The CDR3 is 13 amino acids. V was pared by 5 bases and J by 4 bases, with 11 bases between. The CDR3 DNA is TGTGCCAGCAGCAAGACAGTCTCCACTGAAGCTTTCTTT. Its protein product is CASSKTVSTEAFF.

V is TRBV27 and J is TRBJ2-1; 9 nucleotides line up with TRBD2. The V gene end was trimmed by 3 bases and the J gene end by 8 bases; junction bases not matched to a gene: 8. CDR3 length: 15 amino acids. CDR1 is MNHEY and CDR2 is SMNVEV in the germline V gene (reference sequence). The DNA for the CDR3 is TGTGCCAGCAGTTTCTGGCGGGGGGGCTGGGATGAGCAGTTCTTC. This translates into CASSFWRGGWDEQFF.

CDR3 protein: CASSFGTQNNEQFF. CDR3 bases: TGTGCCAGCAGCTTCGGGACTCAGAACAATGAGCAGTTCTTC. V is TRBV7-8 and J is TRBJ2-1; D might be TRBD2 (6 bases). This CDR3 has 14 residues. The germline V gene encodes CDR1 SGHVS and CDR2 FQNEAQ. The germline V and J ends were trimmed by 3 bases and 5 bases, with 11 bases remaining between them.

The rearrangement joins TRBV11-1 to TRBJ2-5; 7 nucleotides line up with TRBD1. With V trimmed by 5 bases and J by 3 bases, 6 bases remained unmatched. CDR1 is SGHAT and CDR2 is FQDESV in the germline V gene (reference sequence). The CDR3 loop spans 14 amino acids. The CDR3 sequence is CASSIGQEKETQYF. For the CDR3, the DNA is TGTGCCAGCAGCATCGGACAGGAAAAAGAGACCCAGTACTTC.

This clone appeared a single time. The rearrangement joins TRBV6-5 to TRBJ1-2; TRBD1 might be the D (6 bases). Trimming removed 5 bases from V and 7 bases from J, with 11 bases in between. Germline V gene data show CDR1 as MNHEY and CDR2 as SVGAGI. CDR3 length: 12 residues. The CDR3 spells CASSEGEGGYTF. In DNA form, the CDR3 reads TGTGCCAGCAGTGAGGGGGAGGGTGGCTACACCTTC.

The chain employs TRBV28 and TRBJ1-3; 7 positions agree with TRBD1. Germline CDR1 is MDHEN and CDR2 is SYDVKM. There are 15 residues in the CDR3. Trimming at V came to 4 bases and at J to 2 bases, leaving 5 bases not matched to a gene. The CDR3 spells CASSSDRETGNTIYF. The CDR3 nucleotides read TGTGCCAGCAGTTCCGACAGGGAGACTGGAAACACCATATATTTT.

The sample holds many counts of this clone. The chain uses TRBV28 and TRBJ2-5, with D unclear. This CDR3 has 12 amino acids. V was cut by 2 bases and J by 5 bases, with 6 bases left in between. The germline CDR1 and CDR2 sequences are MDHEN and SYDVKM. CDR3 DNA sequence: TGTGCCAGCAGTTTAGACTCGGAGACCCAGTACTTC. Residues: CASSLDSETQYF.